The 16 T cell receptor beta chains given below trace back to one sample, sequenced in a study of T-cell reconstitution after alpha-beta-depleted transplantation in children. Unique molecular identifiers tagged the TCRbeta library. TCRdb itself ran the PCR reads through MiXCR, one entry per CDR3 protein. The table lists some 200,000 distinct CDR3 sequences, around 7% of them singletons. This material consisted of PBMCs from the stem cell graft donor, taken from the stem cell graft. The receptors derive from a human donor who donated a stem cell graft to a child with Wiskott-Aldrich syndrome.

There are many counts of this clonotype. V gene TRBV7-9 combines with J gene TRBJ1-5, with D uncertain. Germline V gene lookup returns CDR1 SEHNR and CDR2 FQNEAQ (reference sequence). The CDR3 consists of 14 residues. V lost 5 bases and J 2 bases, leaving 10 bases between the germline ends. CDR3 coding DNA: TGTGCCAGCAGCCCCGGTACGCGCAATCAGCCCCAGCATTTT. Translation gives CASSPGTRNQPQHF.

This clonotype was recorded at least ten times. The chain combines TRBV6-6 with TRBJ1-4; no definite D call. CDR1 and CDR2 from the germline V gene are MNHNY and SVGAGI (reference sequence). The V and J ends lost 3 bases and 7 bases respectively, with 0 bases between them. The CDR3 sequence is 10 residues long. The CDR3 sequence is CASSYEKLFF. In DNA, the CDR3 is TGTGCCAGCAGTTATGAAAAACTGTTTTTT.

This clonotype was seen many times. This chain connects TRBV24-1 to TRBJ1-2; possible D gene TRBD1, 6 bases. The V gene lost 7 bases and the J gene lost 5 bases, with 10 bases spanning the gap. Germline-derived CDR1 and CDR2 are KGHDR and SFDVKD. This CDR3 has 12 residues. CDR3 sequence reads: CATSRTAYGYTF. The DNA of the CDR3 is TGTGCCACCAGCCGGACAGCTTATGGCTACACCTTC.

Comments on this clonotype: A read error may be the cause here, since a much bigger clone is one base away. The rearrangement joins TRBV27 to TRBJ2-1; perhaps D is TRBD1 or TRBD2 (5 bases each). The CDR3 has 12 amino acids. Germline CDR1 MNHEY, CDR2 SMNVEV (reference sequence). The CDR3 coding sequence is TGTGACAGCAGTTCACCGGGACGTGAGCAGTTCTTC. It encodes CDSSSPGREQFF.

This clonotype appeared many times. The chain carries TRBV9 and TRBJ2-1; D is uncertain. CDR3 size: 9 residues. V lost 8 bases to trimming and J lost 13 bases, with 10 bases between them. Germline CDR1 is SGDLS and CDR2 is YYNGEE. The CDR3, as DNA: TGTGCCAGGGGCCCTTTTCAGTTCTTC. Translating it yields CARGPFQFF.

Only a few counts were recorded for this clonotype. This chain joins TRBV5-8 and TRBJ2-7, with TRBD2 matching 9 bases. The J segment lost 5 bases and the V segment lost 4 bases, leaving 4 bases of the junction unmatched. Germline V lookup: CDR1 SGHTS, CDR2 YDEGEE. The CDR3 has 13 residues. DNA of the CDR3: TGTGCCAGCAGCCCCGGGACTAGCCACGAGCAGTACTTC. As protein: CASSPGTSHEQYF. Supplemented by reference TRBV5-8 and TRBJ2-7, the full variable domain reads EAGVTQSPTHLIKTRGQQATLRCSPISGHTSVYWYQQALGLGLQFLLWYDEGEERNRGNFPPRFSGRQFPNYSSELNVNALELEDSALYLCASSPGTSHEQYFGPGTRLTVT.

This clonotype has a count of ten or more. CDR3 residues: CASSSGGSFYEQYF. The CDR3 DNA reads TGTGCCAGCAGTTCGGGCGGGTCGTTCTACGAGCAGTACTTC. The rearrangement uses TRBV28 and TRBJ2-7; D might be TRBD2 (5 bases). There are 14 residues in the CDR3. Germline V gives CDR1 MDHEN, CDR2 SYDVKM. V dropped 4 bases and J dropped 3 bases, with 13 bases sitting between them. Looking up the rest from reference TRBV28 and TRBJ2-7 gives the full variable domain: DVKVTQSSRYLVKRTGEKVFLECVQDMDHENMFWYRQDPGLGLRLIYFSYDVKMKEKGDIPEGYSVSREKKERFSLILESASTNQTSMYLCASSSGGSFYEQYFGPGTRLTVT.

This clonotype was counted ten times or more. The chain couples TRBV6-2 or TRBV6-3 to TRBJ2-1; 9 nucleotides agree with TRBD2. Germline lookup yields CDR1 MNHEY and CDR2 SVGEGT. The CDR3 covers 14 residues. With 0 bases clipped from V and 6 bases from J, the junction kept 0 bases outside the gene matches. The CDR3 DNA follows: TGTGCCAGCAGTTACTCGGGACTAGCCAATGAGCAGTTCTTC. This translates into CASSYSGLANEQFF.

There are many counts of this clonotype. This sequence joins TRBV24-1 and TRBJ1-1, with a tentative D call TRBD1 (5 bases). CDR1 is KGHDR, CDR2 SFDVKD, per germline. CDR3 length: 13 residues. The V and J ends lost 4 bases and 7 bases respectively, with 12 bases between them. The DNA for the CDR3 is TGTGCCACCAGTGACCGTAGGGACGGTGAAGCTTTCTTT. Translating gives CATSDRRDGEAFF.

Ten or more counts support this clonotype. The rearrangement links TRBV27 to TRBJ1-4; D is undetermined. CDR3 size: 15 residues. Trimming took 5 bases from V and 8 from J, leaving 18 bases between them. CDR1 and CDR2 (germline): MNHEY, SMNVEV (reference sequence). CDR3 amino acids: CASSSEGWVGEKLFF. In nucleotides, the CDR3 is TGTGCCAGCAGTAGCGAGGGTTGGGTGGGCGAAAAACTGTTTTTT.

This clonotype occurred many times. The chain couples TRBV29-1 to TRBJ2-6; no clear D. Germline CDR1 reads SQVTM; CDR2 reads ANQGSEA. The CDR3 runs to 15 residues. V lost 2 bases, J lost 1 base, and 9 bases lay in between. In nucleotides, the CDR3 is TGCAGCGTTGAACCGGCAAAGTCTGGGGCCAACGTCCTGACTTTC. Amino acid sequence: CSVEPAKSGANVLTF.

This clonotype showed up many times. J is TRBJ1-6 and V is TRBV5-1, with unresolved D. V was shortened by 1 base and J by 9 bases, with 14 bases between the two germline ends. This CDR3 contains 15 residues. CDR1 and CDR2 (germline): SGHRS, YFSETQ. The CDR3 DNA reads TGCGCCAGCAGCTTGTCCACAAAAGGTGGTTCACCCCTCCACTTT. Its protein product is CASSLSTKGGSPLHF.

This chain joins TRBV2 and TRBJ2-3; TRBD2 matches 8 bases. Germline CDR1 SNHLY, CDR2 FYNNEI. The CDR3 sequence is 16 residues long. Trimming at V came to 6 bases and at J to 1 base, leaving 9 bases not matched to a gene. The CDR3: CASSHPETSGTDTQYF. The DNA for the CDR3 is TGTGCCAGCAGCCACCCAGAGACTAGCGGCACAGATACGCAGTATTTT.

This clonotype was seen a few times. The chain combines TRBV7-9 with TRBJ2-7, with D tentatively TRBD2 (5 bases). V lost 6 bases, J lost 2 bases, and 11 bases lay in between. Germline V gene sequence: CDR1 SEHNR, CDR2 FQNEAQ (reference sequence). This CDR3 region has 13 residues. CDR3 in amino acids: CASRAGRTYEQYF. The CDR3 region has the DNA TGTGCCAGCAGGGCGGGCAGGACCTACGAGCAGTACTTC.

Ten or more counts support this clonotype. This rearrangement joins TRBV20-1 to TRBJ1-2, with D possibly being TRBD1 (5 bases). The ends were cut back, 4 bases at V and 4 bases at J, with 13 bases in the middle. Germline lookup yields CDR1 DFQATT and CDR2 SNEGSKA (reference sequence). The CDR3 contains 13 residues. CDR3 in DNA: TGCAGTGCTATCCCCGGGGCGATCTATGGCTACACCTTC. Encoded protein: CSAIPGAIYGYTF.

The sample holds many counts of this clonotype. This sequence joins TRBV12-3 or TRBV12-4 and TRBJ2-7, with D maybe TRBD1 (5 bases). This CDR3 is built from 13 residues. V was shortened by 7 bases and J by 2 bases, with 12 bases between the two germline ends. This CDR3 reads CASTRTPPYEQYF. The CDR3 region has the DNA TGTGCCAGCACCCGGACACCCCCCTACGAGCAGTACTTC.